The 14 T cell receptor beta chains listed next were all sequenced from one sample in a study of blood T cell repertoires in COVID-19. Measured with immunoSEQ multiplex PCR; TCRdb has only the in-frame clones, and not every one. In the table there are roughly 55,000 clones, under 85% of which are singletons. The sample comprised peripheral blood. These receptors all stem from a woman aged 55-69 years with acute or convalescent COVID-19.

The sample holds a few counts of this clone. The V gene is TRBV6-5, the J gene TRBJ1-2; 8 bases fit TRBD1. The CDR3 has 16 amino acids. The germline V gene encodes CDR1 MNHEY and CDR2 SVGAGI. J was trimmed by 6 bases and V by 2 bases; bases with no gene match: 11. CDR3 loop: CASSYHGNRGIDGYTF. For the CDR3, the DNA is TGTGCCAGCAGTTACCACGGGAACAGGGGGATCGATGGCTACACCTTC.

The chain uses TRBV2 and TRBJ1-6; TRBD1 is a possible D gene (6 bases). V lost 5 bases and J 8 bases, leaving 16 bases between the germline ends. Germline V CDR1 and CDR2: SNHLY, FYNNEI. This CDR3 comprises 15 residues. In DNA, the CDR3 is TGTGCCAGCAGTCCCTCCAGGACAGCTTATTCACCCCTCCACTTT. Translated: CASSPSRTAYSPLHF.

CDR3 loop: CASSQLAGGANEQFF. DNA of the CDR3: TGCGCCAGCAGCCAACTAGCGGGAGGGGCCAATGAGCAGTTCTTC. J is TRBJ2-1 and V is TRBV4-1, with 12 bases identical to TRBD2. CDR3 length: 15 residues. The germline V gene has CDR1 MGHRA and CDR2 YSYEKL. V lost 2 bases to trimming and J lost 6 bases; unmatched junction nucleotides: 2.

The chain is built from TRBV19 and TRBJ2-7; possible D gene TRBD1, 6 bases. This CDR3 has 14 residues. Trimming cost V 3 bases and J 1 base, with 10 bases left between them. Germline CDR1 and CDR2: LNHDA and SQIVND (reference sequence). The chain's CDR3 is CASSIGDRSYEQYF. CDR3 nucleotide sequence: TGTGCCAGTAGTATCGGAGACAGGTCCTACGAGCAGTACTTC. The full variable domain, its missing parts supplied by reference TRBV19 and TRBJ2-7, is DGGITQSPKYLFRKEGQNVTLSCEQNLNHDAMYWYRQDPGQGLRLIYYSQIVNDFQKGDIAEGYSVSREKKESFPLTVTSAQKNPTAFYLCASSIGDRSYEQYFGPGTRLTVT.

The chain couples TRBV29-1 to TRBJ2-1; D possibly corresponds to TRBD2 (5 bases). The CDR3 sequence is 13 residues long. V shed 8 bases and J shed 2 bases, with 13 bases lying between them. Looked up from germline, CDR1 is SQVTM and CDR2 is ANQGSEA. The CDR3 DNA reads as TGCAGCATGAATCGGGGTACCTACAATGAGCAGTTCTTC. It yields the protein CSMNRGTYNEQFF.

This rearrangement joins TRBV5-1 to TRBJ2-7; 7 positions match TRBD1. Unmatched junction bases numbered 5, after V lost 0 bases and J lost 2 bases. This CDR3 region has 15 residues. CDR1 and CDR2 from the germline V gene are SGHRS and YFSETQ. The CDR3 nucleotides read TGCGCCAGCAGCTTGGCACAGGGGTCCCCCTACGAGCAGTACTTC. Translating it yields CASSLAQGSPYEQYF. The full variable domain, with the rest looked up from reference TRBV5-1 and TRBJ2-7, is KAGVTQTPRYLIKTRGQQVTLSCSPISGHRSVSWYQQTPGQGLQFLFEYFSETQRNKGNFPGRFSGRQFSNSRSEMNVSTLELGDSALYLCASSLAQGSPYEQYFGPGTRLTVT.

The J gene is TRBJ1-2, the V gene TRBV2; tentatively, D is TRBD1 (6 bases). This CDR3 is built from 13 residues. CDR1 is SNHLY and CDR2 is FYNNEI in the germline V gene. The germline V and J ends were trimmed by 4 bases and 4 bases, with 10 bases remaining between them. CDR3 region: CASSVGATYGYTF. DNA for the CDR3: TGTGCCAGCAGTGTGGGGGCCACCTATGGCTACACCTTC.

This chain connects TRBV7-2 to TRBJ2-5, with 11 positions matching TRBD2. In germline, CDR1 is SGHTA, CDR2 FQGNSA. The CDR3 covers 16 residues. Germline trimming cut 4 bases from V and 1 base from J; bases unmatched to any gene: 5. The DNA of the CDR3 is TGTGCCAGCAGCTATTCCGGGACTAGCGGCCAAGAGACCCAGTACTTC. Amino acids: CASSYSGTSGQETQYF.

The chain uses TRBV7-3 and TRBJ2-3; TRBD2 agrees at 12 bases. CDR1 is SGHTA and CDR2 is FQGTGA in the germline V gene. The CDR3 is made up of 16 amino acids. After removal of 4 bases from V and 4 bases from J, the junction contained 6 bases not matched to a gene. DNA of the CDR3: TGTGCCAGCAGCTATACGACTAGCGGGAGTGCAGATACGCAGTATTTT. This encodes CASSYTTSGSADTQYF.

CDR3 in DNA: TGTGCCAGCAGTGAAGCACTTAGGACTAGCGGTAGAGGCAGGGAGACCCAGTACTTC. This translates into CASSEALRTSGRGRETQYF. J is TRBJ2-5 and V is TRBV6-1; 10 bases are a match to TRBD2. This CDR3 region has 19 residues. Trimming removed 0 bases from V and 5 bases from J; junction bases left unmatched: 15. Germline loops: CDR1 MNHNS, CDR2 SASEGT.

This clone has only one observation. V usage is TRBV7-2 and J usage is TRBJ1-2, with a weak D call TRBD1 (5 bases). V gave up 5 bases and J gave up 8 bases, with 15 bases separating them. Germline values: CDR1 SGHTA, CDR2 FQGNSA. The CDR3 loop spans 13 amino acids. The CDR3 bases are TGTGCCAGCAGCCCCCGGGGGGGTAAGGGCTACACCTTC. Encoded protein: CASSPRGGKGYTF.

This clone was seen only a few times. This chain uses TRBV5-4 with TRBJ1-2, with D perhaps matching TRBD1 (6 bases). Germline assignment: CDR1 SGHNT and CDR2 YYREEE (reference sequence). V was clipped by 0 bases and J by 2 bases, with 14 bases between them. The CDR3 runs to 16 residues. The CDR3 sequence is CASSLAGGERNYGYTF. The CDR3 DNA is TGTGCCAGCAGCTTGGCGGGGGGCGAAAGAAACTATGGCTACACCTTC.

The chain combines TRBV9 with TRBJ2-3; TRBD2 aligns across 7 bases. Germline V CDR1 and CDR2: SGDLS, YYNGEE. The CDR3 extends over 15 amino acids. Trimming removed 1 base from V and 1 base from J; junction bases left unmatched: 3. The DNA for the CDR3 is TGTGCCAGCAGCGTACGGGGGGTCCGCACAGATACGCAGTATTTT. Amino acids: CASSVRGVRTDTQYF.

The chain has TRBV6-6 and TRBJ2-3, with 11 positions matching TRBD2. The trim removed 0 bases at V and 5 bases at J, leaving 4 bases unmatched. The CDR3 runs to 16 residues. The V gene's germline CDR1 is MNHNY and CDR2 SVGAGI (reference sequence). The DNA of the CDR3 is TGTGCCAGCAGTTACTCGCTAGCGGGGGGCCAAGATACGCAGTATTTT. As protein: CASSYSLAGGQDTQYF.